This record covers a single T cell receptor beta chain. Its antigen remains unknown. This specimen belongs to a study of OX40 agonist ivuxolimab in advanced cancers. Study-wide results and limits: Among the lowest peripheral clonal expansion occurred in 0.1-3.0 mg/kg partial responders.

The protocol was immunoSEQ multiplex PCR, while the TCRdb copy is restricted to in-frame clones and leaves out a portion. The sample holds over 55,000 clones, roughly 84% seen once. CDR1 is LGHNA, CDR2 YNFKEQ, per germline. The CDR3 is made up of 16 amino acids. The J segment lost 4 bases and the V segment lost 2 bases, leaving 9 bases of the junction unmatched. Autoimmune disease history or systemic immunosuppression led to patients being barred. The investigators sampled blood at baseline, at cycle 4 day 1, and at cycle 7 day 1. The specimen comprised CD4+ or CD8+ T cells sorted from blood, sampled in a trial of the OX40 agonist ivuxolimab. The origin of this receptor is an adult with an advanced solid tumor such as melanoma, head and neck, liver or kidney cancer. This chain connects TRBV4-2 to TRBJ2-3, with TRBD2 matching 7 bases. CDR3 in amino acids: CASSQTGGRSSDTQYF. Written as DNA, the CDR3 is TGTGCCAGCAGCCAAACAGGCGGGAGAAGCTCAGATACGCAGTATTTT.